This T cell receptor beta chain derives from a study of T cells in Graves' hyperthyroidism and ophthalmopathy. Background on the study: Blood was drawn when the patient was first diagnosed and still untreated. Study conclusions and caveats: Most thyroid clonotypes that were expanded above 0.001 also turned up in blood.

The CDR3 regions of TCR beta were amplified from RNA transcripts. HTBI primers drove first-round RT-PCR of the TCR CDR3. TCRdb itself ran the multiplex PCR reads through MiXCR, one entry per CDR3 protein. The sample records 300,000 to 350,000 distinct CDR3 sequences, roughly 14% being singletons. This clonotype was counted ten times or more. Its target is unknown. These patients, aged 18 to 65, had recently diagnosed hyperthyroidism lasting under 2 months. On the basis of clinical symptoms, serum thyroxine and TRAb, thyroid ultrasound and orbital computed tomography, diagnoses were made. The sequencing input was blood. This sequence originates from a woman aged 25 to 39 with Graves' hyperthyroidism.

The CDR3 DNA is TGTGCCAGCAGTCCCCCACAAGGATCACCCCTCCACTTT. Translated, it gives CASSPPQGSPLHF. J is TRBJ1-6 and V is TRBV6-1; D call uncertain. The germline V gene encodes CDR1 MNHNS and CDR2 SASEGT. V was clipped by 5 bases and J by 10 bases, with 12 bases between them. CDR3 size: 13 residues.